This TCR beta chain was captured in a study of CD8 T cells in ankylosing spondylitis (dated by TCRdb to about 2017). About the full investigation: The study profiled T cell receptor beta repertoires in healthy donors and ankylosing spondylitis patients to find disease-linked TCR variants. The whole study cohort included 85 to 120 healthy donors and 25 ankylosing spondylitis patients. Peripheral blood was sampled, and synovial fluid was additionally collected from ankylosing spondylitis patients. Points the paper makes about the study in general: The disease-linked clones were reported as significantly enriched in matched synovial fluid samples from ankylosing spondylitis patients. Some TCR beta motif variants had previously been reported in synovial fluid and blood of reactive arthritis patients, which suggested common disease-initiation mechanisms. The disease-linked clones showed a CD8+ phenotype and occurred at relatively low frequencies in peripheral blood. Blood from ankylosing spondylitis patients appeared to be characterized by a TCR beta motif composed of about eight highly homologous amino acid variants.

Sequencing was performed on an Illumina HiSeq 2500. TCR beta libraries were prepared by quantitative 5'-RACE with molecular barcodes. The authors processed their data as follows. A new computational method based on a probabilistic model of VDJ rearrangement was used to identify disease-linked TCR variants. In TCRdb, the public reads were trimmed at Q25 with fastp and aligned with MiXCR, with productive beta chains retained. Entries that share a CDR3 protein sequence are merged under the most common genes and DNA. Clone size and V and J calls follow TCRdb, not the original study. In all, the sample holds 220,000 or so distinct CDR3 sequences, and around 18% of those were seen once. Roughly 46% of the sample is held by the ten biggest clonotypes. This clonotype was recorded a few times. Its antigen is unknown. Base qualities are not provided; no much larger clone lies one nucleotide away. CDR3 length: 12 amino acids, cysteine to phenylalanine. The DNA shown is the 36-base CDR3, in frame from base 1. CDR1 and CDR2, per the germline V gene, are SNHLY and FYNNEI. V loses 5 bases of germline sequence and J loses 4 bases, and the interval between the two ends is 9 bases.

This TCR was recovered from a male donor with ankylosing spondylitis. The specimen sequenced was blood, either unsorted or a sorted T cell fraction (not recorded which). This chain joins TRBV2 to TRBJ2-7; there is no confident call for the D gene. The CDR3 region reads CASSPDIYEQYF. In nucleotide form, the sequence is TGTGCCAGCAGTCCTGATATATACGAGCAGTACTTC.